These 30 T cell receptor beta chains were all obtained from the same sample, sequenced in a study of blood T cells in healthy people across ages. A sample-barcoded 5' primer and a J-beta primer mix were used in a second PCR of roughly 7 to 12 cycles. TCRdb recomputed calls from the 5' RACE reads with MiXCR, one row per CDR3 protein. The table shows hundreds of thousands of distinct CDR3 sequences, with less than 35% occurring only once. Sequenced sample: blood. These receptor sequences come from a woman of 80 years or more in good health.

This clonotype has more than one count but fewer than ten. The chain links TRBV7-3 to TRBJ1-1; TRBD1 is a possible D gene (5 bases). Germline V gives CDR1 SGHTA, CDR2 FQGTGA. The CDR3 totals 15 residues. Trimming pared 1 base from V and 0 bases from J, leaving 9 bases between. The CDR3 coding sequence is TGTGCCAGCAGCTTAAAGGCAGGGTTGAACACTGAAGCTTTCTTT. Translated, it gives CASSLKAGLNTEAFF.

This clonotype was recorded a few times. The CDR3, as DNA: TGTGCCAGCAGTTTGTTGGCAGGGCGACGAGCAACTAATGAAAAACTGTTTTTT. This sequence encodes CASSLLAGRRATNEKLFF. The chain employs TRBV28 and TRBJ1-4, with D maybe TRBD1 (5 bases). CDR3 length: 18 residues. V lost 3 bases and J 0 bases, leaving 17 bases between the germline ends. Germline V gene data show CDR1 as MDHEN and CDR2 as SYDVKM.

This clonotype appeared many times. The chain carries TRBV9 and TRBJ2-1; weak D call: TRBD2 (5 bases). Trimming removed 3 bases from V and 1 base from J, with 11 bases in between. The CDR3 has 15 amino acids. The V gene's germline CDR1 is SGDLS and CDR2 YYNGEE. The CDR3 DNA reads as TGTGCCAGCAGCGACGAGGGCCCTTCCTACAATGAGCAGTTCTTC. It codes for CASSDEGPSYNEQFF. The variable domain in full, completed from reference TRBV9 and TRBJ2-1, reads DSGVTQTPKHLITATGQRVTLRCSPRSGDLSVYWYQQSLDQGLQFLIQYYNGEERAKGNILERFSAQQFPDLHSELNLSSLELGDSALYFCASSDEGPSYNEQFFGPGTRLTVL.

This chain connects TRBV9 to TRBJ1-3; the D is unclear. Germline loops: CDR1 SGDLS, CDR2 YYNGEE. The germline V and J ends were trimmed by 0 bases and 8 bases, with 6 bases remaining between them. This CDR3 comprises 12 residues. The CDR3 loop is CASSVDEDTIYF. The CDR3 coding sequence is TGTGCCAGCAGCGTAGACGAAGACACCATATATTTT. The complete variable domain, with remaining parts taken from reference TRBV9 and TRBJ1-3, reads DSGVTQTPKHLITATGQRVTLRCSPRSGDLSVYWYQQSLDQGLQFLIQYYNGEERAKGNILERFSAQQFPDLHSELNLSSLELGDSALYFCASSVDEDTIYFGEGSWLTVV.

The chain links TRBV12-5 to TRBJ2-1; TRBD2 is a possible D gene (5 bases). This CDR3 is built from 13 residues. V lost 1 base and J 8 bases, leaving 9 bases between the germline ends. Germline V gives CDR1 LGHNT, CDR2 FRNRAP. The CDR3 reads CASGLDLAYEQFF. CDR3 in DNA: TGTGCTAGTGGTTTGGACCTAGCATATGAGCAGTTCTTC.

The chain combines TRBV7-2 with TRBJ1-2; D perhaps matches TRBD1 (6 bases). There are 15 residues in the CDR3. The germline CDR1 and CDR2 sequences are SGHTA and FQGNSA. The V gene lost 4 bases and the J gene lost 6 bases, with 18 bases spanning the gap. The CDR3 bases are TGTGCCAGCAGCTCCAACGCGGGGGGCGTAAATGGCTACACCTTC. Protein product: CASSSNAGGVNGYTF.

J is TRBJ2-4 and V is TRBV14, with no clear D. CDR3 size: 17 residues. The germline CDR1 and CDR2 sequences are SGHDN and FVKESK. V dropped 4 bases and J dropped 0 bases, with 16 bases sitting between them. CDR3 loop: CASSRGIGLEAKNIQYF. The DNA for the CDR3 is TGTGCCAGCAGCCGAGGTATAGGTTTGGAAGCCAAAAACATTCAGTACTTC.

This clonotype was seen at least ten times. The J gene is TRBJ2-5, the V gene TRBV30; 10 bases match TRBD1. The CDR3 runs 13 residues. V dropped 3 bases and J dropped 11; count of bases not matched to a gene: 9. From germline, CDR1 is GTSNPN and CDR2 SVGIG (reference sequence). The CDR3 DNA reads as TGTGCCTGGAGGGGGGACAGGGGTAATGAGCAGTACTTC. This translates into CAWRGDRGNEQYF.

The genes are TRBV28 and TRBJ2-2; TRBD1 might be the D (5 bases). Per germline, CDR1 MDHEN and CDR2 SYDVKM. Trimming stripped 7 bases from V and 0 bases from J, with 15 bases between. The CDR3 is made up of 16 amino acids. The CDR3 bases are TGTGCCAGCATCACAAGTGGGGCGGCGAACACCGGGGAGCTGTTTTTT. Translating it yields CASITSGAANTGELFF.

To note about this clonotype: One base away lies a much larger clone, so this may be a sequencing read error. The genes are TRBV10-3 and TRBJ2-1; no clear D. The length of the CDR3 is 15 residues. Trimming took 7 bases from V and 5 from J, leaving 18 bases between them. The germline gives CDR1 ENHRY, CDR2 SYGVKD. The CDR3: CAINSRPATDNEQFF. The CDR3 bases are TGTGCCATCAACAGCCGACCAGCTACCGACAATGAGCAGTTCTTC.

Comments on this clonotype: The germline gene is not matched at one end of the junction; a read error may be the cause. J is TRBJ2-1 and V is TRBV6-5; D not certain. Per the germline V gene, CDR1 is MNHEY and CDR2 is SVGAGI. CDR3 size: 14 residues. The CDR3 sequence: CASSSSGIHDEQFF. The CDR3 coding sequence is TGTGCCAGCAGCTCCTCCGGAATTCATGATGAACAGTTCTTC.

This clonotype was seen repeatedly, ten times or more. CDR3 loop: CASSPLIGYNEQFF. The CDR3 DNA reads as TGTGCCAGCAGTCCCCTTATAGGCTACAATGAGCAGTTCTTC. This chain joins TRBV6-2 or TRBV6-3 and TRBJ2-1; D ambiguous. CDR1 MNHEY and CDR2 SVGEGT come from the germline V gene. This CDR3 contains 14 residues. The V and J ends lost 5 bases and 3 bases respectively, with 11 bases between them.

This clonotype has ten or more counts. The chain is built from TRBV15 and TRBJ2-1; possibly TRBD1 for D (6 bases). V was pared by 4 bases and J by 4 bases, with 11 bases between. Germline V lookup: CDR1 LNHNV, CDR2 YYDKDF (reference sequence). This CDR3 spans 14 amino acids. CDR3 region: CATSKGVNYNEQFF. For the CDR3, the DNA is TGTGCCACCAGCAAGGGGGTAAATTACAATGAGCAGTTCTTC.

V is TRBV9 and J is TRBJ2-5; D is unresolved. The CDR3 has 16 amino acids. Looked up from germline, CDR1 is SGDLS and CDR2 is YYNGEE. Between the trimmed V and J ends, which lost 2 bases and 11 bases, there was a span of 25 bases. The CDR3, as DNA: TGTGCCAGCAGCGTCTCCTCAAAGGCTGTACCCTACAAGCAGTACTTC. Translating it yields CASSVSSKAVPYKQYF.

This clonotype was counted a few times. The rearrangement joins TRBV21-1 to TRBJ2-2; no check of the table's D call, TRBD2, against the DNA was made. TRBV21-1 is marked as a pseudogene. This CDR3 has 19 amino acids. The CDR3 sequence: CASSKVEGSGGANTGELFF. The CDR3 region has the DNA TGTGCCAGCAGCAAAGTAGAGGGTAGCGGGGGAGCGAACACCGGGGAGCTGTTTTTT.

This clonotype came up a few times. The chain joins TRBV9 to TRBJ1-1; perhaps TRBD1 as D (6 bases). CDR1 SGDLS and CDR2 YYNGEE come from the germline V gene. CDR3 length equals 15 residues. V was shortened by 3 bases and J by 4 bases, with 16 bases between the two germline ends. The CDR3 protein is CASSASGTTGTEAFF. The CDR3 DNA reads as TGTGCCAGCAGCGCGAGCGGGACAACGGGCACTGAAGCTTTCTTT.

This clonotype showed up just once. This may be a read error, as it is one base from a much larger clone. For the CDR3, the DNA is TGCAGTGCTAGCGGTGAGCGAAGCTCCAACAATGAGCAGTTCTTC. It specifies CSASGERSSNNEQFF. The chain joins TRBV20-1 to TRBJ2-1; D is unresolved. The CDR3 length is 15 residues. Looked up from germline, CDR1 is DFQATT and CDR2 is SNEGSKA (reference sequence).

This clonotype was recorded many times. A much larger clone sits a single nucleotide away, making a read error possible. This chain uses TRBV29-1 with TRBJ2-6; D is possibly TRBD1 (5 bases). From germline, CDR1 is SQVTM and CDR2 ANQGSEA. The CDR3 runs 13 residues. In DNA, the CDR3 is TGCAGCGTTGCTGCCTCTGGGGCCAACGTCCGGACTTTC. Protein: CSVAASGANVRTF.

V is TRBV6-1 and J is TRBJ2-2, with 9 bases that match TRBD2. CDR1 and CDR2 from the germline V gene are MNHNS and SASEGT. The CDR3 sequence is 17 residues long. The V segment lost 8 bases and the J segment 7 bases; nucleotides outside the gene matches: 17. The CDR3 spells CASEEKRGEVFGGELFF. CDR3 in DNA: TGTGCCAGCGAGGAGAAGCGGGGGGAAGTCTTTGGCGGGGAGCTGTTTTTT.

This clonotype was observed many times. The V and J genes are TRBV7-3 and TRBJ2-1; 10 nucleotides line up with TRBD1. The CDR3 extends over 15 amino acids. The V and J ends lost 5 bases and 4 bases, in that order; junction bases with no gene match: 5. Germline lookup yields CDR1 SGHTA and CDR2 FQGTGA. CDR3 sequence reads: CASSPRTGGYNEQFF. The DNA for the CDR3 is TGTGCCAGCAGCCCAAGGACAGGGGGATACAATGAGCAGTTCTTC.

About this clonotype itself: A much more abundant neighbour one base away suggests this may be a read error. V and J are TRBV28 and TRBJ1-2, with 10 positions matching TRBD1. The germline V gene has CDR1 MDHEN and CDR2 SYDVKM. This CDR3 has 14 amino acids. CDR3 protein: CASGTGETNYGHTF. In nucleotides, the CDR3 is TGTGCCAGCGGGACAGGGGAGACTAACTATGGCCACACCTTC.

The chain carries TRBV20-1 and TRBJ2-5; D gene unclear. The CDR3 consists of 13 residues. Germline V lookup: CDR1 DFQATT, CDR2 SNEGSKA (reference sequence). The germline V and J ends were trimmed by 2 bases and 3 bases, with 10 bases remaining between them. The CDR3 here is CSARMENEETQYF. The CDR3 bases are TGCAGTGCTAGAATGGAGAATGAAGAGACCCAGTACTTC.

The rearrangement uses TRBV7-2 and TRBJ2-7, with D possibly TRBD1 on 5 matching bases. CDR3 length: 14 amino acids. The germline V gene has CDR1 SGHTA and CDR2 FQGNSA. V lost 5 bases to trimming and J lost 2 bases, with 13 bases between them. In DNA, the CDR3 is TGTGCCAGCAGCACTCGGACAAAAACCTACGAGCAGTACTTC. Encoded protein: CASSTRTKTYEQYF. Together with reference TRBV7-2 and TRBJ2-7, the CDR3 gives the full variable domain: GAGVSQSPSNKVTEKGKDVELRCDPISGHTALYWYRQSLGQGLEFLIYFQGNSAPDKSGLPSDRFSAERTGGSVSTLTIQRTQQEDSAVYLCASSTRTKTYEQYFGPGTRLTVT.

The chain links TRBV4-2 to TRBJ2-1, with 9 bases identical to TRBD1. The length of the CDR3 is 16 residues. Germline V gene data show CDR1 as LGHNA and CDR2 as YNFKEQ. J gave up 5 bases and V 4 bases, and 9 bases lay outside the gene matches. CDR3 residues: CASSRGTDRGNNEQFF. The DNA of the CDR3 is TGTGCCAGCAGCCGAGGCACCGACAGGGGGAACAATGAGCAGTTCTTC.

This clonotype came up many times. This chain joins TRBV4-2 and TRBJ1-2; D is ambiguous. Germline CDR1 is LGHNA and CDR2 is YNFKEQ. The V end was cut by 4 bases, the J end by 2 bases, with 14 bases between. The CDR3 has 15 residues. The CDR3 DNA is TGTGCCAGCAGCCGTAGTTCGGCAGGCAACTATGGCTACACCTTC. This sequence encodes CASSRSSAGNYGYTF.

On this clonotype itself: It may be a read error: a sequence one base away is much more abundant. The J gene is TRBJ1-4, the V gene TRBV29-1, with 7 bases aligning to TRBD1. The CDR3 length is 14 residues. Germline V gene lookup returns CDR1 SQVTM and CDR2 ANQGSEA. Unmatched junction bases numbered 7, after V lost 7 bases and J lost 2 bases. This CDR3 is CSGEGAITNEKLFF. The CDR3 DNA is TGCAGCGGAGAGGGGGCGATCACTAATGAAAAACTGTTTTTT.

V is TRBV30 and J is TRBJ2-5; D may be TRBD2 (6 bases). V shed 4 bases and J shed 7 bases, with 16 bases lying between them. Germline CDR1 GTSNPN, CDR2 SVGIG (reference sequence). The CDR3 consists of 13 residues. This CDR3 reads CAWIGTVRGTQYF. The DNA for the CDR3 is TGTGCCTGGATCGGGACCGTGCGGGGGACCCAGTACTTC.

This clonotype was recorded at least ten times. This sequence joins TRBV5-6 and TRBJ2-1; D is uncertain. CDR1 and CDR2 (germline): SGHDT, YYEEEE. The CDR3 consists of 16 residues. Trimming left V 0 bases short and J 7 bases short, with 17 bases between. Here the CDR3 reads CASSLVASSRANEQFF. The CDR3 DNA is TGTGCCAGCAGCTTGGTTGCCTCAAGCCGCGCGAATGAGCAGTTCTTC.

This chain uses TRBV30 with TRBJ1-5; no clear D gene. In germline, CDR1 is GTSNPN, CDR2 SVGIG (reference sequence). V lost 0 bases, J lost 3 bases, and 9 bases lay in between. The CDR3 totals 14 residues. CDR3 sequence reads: CAWSVQTFNQPQHF. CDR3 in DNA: TGTGCCTGGAGTGTACAGACTTTCAATCAGCCCCAGCATTTT.

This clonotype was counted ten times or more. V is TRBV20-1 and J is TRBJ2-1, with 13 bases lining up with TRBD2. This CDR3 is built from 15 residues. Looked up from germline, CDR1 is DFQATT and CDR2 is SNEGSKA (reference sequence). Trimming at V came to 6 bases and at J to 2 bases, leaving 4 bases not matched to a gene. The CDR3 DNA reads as TGCAGTGCGACTAGCGGGGGGACCACCTACAATGAGCAGTTCTTC. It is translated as CSATSGGTTYNEQFF.